This T cell receptor (beta chain) derives from a study of T cell responses to AZD1222 COVID-19 vaccine. Remarks on this clone: The antigen remains undetermined.

General study points: Nearly half of unique spike-specific TCRs reportedly avoided B.1.351 and B.1.1.7 mutated regions. No repertoire was sampled before or during the peak T cell response, only after it.

Using immunoSEQ multiplex PCR, the repertoire was profiled, and TCRdb retains in-frame clones only, with some absent. The sample yields about 180,000 clones, 87% seen once. The sequencing used peripheral blood, collected on day 0 of AZD1222 vaccination. The clonotype originates from an adult in good health.

The CDR3 sequence: CASRLAGGAVNEQFF. The CDR3, as DNA: TGTGCCAGTAGACTAGCGGGAGGGGCAGTTAATGAGCAGTTCTTC. This chain connects TRBV19 to TRBJ2-1; TRBD2 matches at 13 bases. The CDR3 is 15 residues long. Per the germline V gene, CDR1 is LNHDA and CDR2 is SQIVND (reference sequence). The V and J ends lost 6 bases and 7 bases, in that order; junction bases with no gene match: 6. The complete variable domain, with remaining parts taken from reference TRBV19 and TRBJ2-1, reads DGGITQSPKYLFRKEGQNVTLSCEQNLNHDAMYWYRQDPGQGLRLIYYSQIVNDFQKGDIAEGYSVSREKKESFPLTVTSAQKNPTAFYLCASRLAGGAVNEQFFGPGTRLTVL.